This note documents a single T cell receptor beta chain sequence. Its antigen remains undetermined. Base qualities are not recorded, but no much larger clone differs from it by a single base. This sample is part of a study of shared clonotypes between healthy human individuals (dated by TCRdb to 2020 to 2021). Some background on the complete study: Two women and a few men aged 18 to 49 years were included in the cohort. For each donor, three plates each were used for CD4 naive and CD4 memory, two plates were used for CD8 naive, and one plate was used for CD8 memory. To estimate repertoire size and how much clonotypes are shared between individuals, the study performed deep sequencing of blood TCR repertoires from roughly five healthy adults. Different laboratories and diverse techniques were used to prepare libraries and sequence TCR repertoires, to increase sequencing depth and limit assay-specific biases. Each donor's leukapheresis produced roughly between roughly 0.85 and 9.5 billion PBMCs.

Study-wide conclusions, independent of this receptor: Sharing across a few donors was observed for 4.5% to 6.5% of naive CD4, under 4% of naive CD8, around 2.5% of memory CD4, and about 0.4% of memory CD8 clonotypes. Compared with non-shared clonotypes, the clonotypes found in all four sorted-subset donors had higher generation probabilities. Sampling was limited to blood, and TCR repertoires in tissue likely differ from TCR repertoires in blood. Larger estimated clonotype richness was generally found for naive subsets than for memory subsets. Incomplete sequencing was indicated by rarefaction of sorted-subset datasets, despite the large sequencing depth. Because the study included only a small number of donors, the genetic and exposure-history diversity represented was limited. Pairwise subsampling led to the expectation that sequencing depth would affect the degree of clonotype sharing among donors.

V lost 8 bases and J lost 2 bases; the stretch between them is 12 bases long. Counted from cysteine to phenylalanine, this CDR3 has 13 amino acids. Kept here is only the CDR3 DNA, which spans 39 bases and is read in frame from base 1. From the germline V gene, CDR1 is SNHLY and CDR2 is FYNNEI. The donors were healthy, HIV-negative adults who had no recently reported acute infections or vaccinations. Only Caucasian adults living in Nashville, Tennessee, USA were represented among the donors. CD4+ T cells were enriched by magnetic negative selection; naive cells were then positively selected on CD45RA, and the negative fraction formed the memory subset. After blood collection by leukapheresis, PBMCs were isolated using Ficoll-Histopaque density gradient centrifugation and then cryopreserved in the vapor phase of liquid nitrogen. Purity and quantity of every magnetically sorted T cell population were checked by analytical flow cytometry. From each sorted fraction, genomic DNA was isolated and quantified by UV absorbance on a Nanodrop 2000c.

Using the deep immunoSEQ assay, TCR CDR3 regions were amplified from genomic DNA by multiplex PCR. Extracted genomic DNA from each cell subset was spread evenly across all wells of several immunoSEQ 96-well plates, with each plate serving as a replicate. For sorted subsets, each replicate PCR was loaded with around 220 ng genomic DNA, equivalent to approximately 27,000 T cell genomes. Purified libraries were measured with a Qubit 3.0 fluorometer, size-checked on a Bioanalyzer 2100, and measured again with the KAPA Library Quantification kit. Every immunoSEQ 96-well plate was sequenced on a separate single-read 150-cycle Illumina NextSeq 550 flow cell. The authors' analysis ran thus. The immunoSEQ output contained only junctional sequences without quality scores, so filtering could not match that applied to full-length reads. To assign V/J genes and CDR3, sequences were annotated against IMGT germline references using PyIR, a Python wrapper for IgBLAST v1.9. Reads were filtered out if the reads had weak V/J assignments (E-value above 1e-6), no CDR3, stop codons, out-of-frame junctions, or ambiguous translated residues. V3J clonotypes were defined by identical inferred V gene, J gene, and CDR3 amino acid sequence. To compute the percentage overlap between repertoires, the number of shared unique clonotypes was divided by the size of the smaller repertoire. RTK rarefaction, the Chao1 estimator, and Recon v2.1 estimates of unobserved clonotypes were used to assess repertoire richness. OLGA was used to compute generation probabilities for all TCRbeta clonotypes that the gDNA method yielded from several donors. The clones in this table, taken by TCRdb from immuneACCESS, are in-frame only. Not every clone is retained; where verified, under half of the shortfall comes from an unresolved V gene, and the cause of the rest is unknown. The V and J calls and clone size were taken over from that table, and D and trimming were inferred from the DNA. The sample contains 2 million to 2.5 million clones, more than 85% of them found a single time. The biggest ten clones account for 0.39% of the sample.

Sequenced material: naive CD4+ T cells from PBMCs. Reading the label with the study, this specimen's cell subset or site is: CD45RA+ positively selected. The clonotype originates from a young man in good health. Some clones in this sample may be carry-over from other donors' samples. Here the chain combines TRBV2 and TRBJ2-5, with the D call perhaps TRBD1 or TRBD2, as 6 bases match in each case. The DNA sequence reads TGTGCCAGCGGAGGGGGGCGGCAAGAGACCCAGTACTTC. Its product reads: CASGGGRQETQYF.